The rows below give T cell receptor beta chains drawn from one sample of a study of cytomegalovirus exposure and HLA in healthy donors. This table comes from immunoSEQ multiplex PCR, and its TCRdb copy is limited to in-frame clones, with some not included. The sample holds under 100,000 clones; around 96% are singletons and the top ten take more than 0.65%. The sample taken for sequencing was PBMCs. The origin of the receptors is a man aged 18 to 29 in good health and CMV-seronegative. Both conserved end residues are part of each CDR3. D genes are given only for firm matches. For some rows the clone size is stated as once, few or many, or as a class when expanded; others skip it.

>TRBV29-1|TRBD2|TRBJ2-7|.
CSVFSGSSYEQYF
TGCAGCGTTTTTAGCGGGAGCTCCTACGAGCAGTACTTC
>TRBV30|.|TRBJ1-2|.
CAWRLTGIPFRGYTF
TGTGCCTGGAGGTTAACCGGGATCCCGTTTCGCGGCTACACCTTC
>TRBV11-2|TRBD1|TRBJ1-1|.
CASSRGQGMNTEAFF
TGTGCCAGCAGCCGAGGACAGGGGATGAACACTGAAGCTTTCTTT
>TRBV28|TRBD1|TRBJ1-3|.
CASSQQGAGNTIYF
TGTGCCAGCAGTCAACAGGGGGCTGGAAACACCATATATTTT
>TRBV28|TRBD1|TRBJ2-2|.
CASVDRGHIGELFF
TGTGCCAGTGTTGACAGGGGGCATATCGGGGAGCTGTTTTTT
>TRBV27|TRBD1|TRBJ1-1|once
CASSSTGGRGTEAFF
TGTGCCAGCAGTTCGACAGGGGGCCGTGGCACTGAAGCTTTCTTT
>TRBV7-9|TRBD1|TRBJ2-6|.
CASSLTGAGANVLTF
TGTGCCAGCAGCTTGACAGGGGCCGGGGCCAACGTCCTGACTTTC
>TRBV5-6|.|TRBJ1-1|.
CASSFWAGSTEAFF
TGTGCCAGCAGCTTTTGGGCAGGATCCACTGAAGCTTTCTTT
>TRBV27|.|TRBJ2-2|.
CASREAWTGELFF
TGTGCCAGCAGGGAGGCCTGGACCGGGGAGCTGTTTTTT
>TRBV6-5|.|TRBJ2-3|many
CASRRQFTDTQYF
TGTGCCAGCAGGAGGCAGTTCACAGATACGCAGTATTTT
>TRBV30|TRBD2|TRBJ2-1|.
CAWSWTRVNEQFF
TGTGCCTGGAGTTGGACTAGGGTGAATGAGCAGTTCTTC
>TRBV2|TRBD2|TRBJ2-3|.
CASSSTGGGTDTQYF
TGTGCCAGCAGTTCCACCGGGGGGGGCACAGATACGCAGTATTTT
>TRBV7-8|TRBD2|TRBJ2-7|.
CASSPLAPTYEQYF
TGTGCCAGCAGCCCACTAGCGCCAACCTACGAGCAGTACTTC
>TRBV2|.|TRBJ2-2|.
CAILMDRINTGELFF
TGTGCCATCCTTATGGACAGAATTAACACCGGGGAGCTGTTTTTT